The 22 T cell receptor beta chains given below trace back to one sample, sequenced in a study of shared clonotypes between healthy human individuals. Sequenced by immunoSEQ multiplex PCR; TCRdb stores in-frame clones only, minus some. The sample lists around 2.5 million clones; roughly 93% were seen once. Sequenced: naive CD4+ T cells from PBMCs. Subset denoted: CD45RA+ positively selected. The source is a young man in good health. Some clones in this sample may be carry-over from other donors' samples.

The chain is built from TRBV4-1 and TRBJ1-2; TRBD1 is a possible D gene (6 bases). CDR1 MGHRA and CDR2 YSYEKL come from the germline V gene. The V end lost 2 bases, the J end lost 0 bases, and 25 bases lay between the germline ends. The CDR3 has 20 residues. Here the CDR3 DNA reads TGCGCCAGCAGCCAACGAGGTACGGGCGGGGGCCCTATATCTAACTATGGCTACACCTTC. Its protein is CASSQRGTGGGPISNYGYTF.

This clone was seen once. The chain uses TRBV28 and TRBJ1-1, with 7 bases that match TRBD1. CDR3 length: 13 amino acids. The germline gives CDR1 MDHEN, CDR2 SYDVKM. Trimming removed 7 bases from V and 7 bases from J; junction bases left unmatched: 9. The CDR3 region has the DNA TGTGCCAGCATAGGACAGGCAGGAGGTGAAGCTTTCTTT. This codes for CASIGQAGGEAFF.

The V gene is TRBV2, the J gene TRBJ2-1; 10 bases line up with TRBD1. CDR1 SNHLY and CDR2 FYNNEI come from the germline V gene. The CDR3 totals 17 residues. The J segment lost 9 bases and the V segment lost 3 bases, leaving 14 bases of the junction unmatched. The CDR3 spells CASSDRQGAGSGSEQFF. The CDR3 nucleotides are TGTGCCAGCAGTGACAGACAGGGGGCGGGGAGTGGAAGTGAGCAGTTCTTC. Full variable domain (remainder filled in from reference TRBV2 and TRBJ2-1): EPEVTQTPSHQVTQMGQEVILRCVPISNHLYFYWYRQILGQKVEFLVSFYNNEISEKSEIFDDQFSVERPDGSNFTLKIRSTKLEDSAMYFCASSDRQGAGSGSEQFFGPGTRLTVL.

This clone was detected once. The chain links TRBV6-4 to TRBJ1-2; 7 nucleotides agree with TRBD1. Germline CDR1 and CDR2: MRHNA and SNTAGT. The CDR3 spans 13 residues. Trimming removed 5 bases from V and 3 bases from J; junction bases left unmatched: 3. CDR3 coding DNA: TGTGCCAGCAGTAGAACAGGGGACTATGGCTACACCTTC. It codes for CASSRTGDYGYTF.

This clone was observed a handful of times. The rearrangement joins TRBV29-1 to TRBJ1-1, with a possible D match to TRBD1 (6 bases). This CDR3 is built from 11 residues. The germline CDR1 and CDR2 sequences are SQVTM and ANQGSEA. V was pared by 6 bases and J by 6 bases, with 11 bases between. CDR3 in amino acids: CSVGTYSEAFF. The CDR3 DNA sequence: TGCAGCGTAGGGACATATTCTGAAGCTTTCTTT.

Details on this clone: Other DNA sequences in this sample translate to the same CDR3. J is TRBJ1-4 and V is TRBV6-5; 8 bases are shared with TRBD1. CDR1 is MNHEY, CDR2 SVGAGI, per germline. The junction had 2 bases not matched to a gene; V was cut back by 6 bases and J by 5 bases. This CDR3 has 13 amino acids. This CDR3 is CASSRTGNEKLFF. The CDR3 DNA follows: TGTGCCAGCAGCCGGACAGGGAATGAAAAACTGTTTTTT.

On this clone: This same CDR3 is encoded by further DNA sequences in the sample. V usage is TRBV9 and J usage is TRBJ2-7; TRBD1 aligns across 11 bases. Germline V gene data show CDR1 as SGDLS and CDR2 as YYNGEE. The CDR3 contains 15 residues. With 7 bases clipped from V and 1 base from J, the junction kept 7 bases outside the gene matches. The CDR3 is CASSPGQGVSYEQYF. CDR3 DNA: TGTGCCAGCTCGCCGGGACAGGGGGTATCCTACGAGCAGTACTTC.

The CDR3 protein is CASSRTGTIGEQYF. The CDR3 nucleotides are TGTGCCAGTAGTAGGACAGGGACAATTGGTGAGCAGTACTTC. The rearrangement uses TRBV19 and TRBJ2-7; 8 bases line up with TRBD1. The CDR3 loop spans 14 amino acids. The germline gives CDR1 LNHDA, CDR2 SQIVND (reference sequence). The ends lost 4 bases at V and 7 bases at J; junction bases unmatched: 9. The full variable domain, rest sourced from reference TRBV19 and TRBJ2-7, is DGGITQSPKYLFRKEGQNVTLSCEQNLNHDAMYWYRQDPGQGLRLIYYSQIVNDFQKGDIAEGYSVSREKKESFPLTVTSAQKNPTAFYLCASSRTGTIGEQYFGPGTRLTVT.

V gene TRBV6-1 combines with J gene TRBJ1-5; D not resolved. From germline, CDR1 is MNHNS and CDR2 SASEGT. The germline V and J ends were trimmed by 5 bases and 4 bases, with 6 bases remaining between them. CDR3 length equals 12 residues. CDR3 nucleotides: TGTGCCAGCAGTCCACAGAATCAGCCCCAGCATTTT. It is translated as CASSPQNQPQHF.

This clone was found once. V gene TRBV5-1 combines with J gene TRBJ1-1, with 8 bases lining up with TRBD1. Germline loops: CDR1 SGHRS, CDR2 YFSETQ. The CDR3 has 13 amino acids. The J segment lost 11 bases and the V segment lost 5 bases, leaving 11 bases of the junction unmatched. CDR3 coding DNA: TGCGCCAGCAGGGACAGGGTGGGGTTTGACGCTTTCTTT. Its translation: CASRDRVGFDAFF. Variable domain in full (rest from reference TRBV5-1 and TRBJ1-1): KAGVTQTPRYLIKTRGQQVTLSCSPISGHRSVSWYQQTPGQGLQFLFEYFSETQRNKGNFPGRFSGRQFSNSRSEMNVSTLELGDSALYLCASRDRVGFDAFFGQGTRLTVV.

As concerns this clone: The junction differs from germline at one of its ends, possibly a read error. V usage is TRBV14 and J usage is TRBJ2-5, with D perhaps TRBD1 (6 bases). CDR3 length equals 11 residues. Germline V CDR1 and CDR2: SGHDN, FVKESK. CDR3 sequence: CASSPGNRVHF. The CDR3 bases are TGTGCCAGCAGCCCCGGGAACAGGGTACACTTC.

The chain carries TRBV4-1 and TRBJ1-3; D gene uncertain. The CDR3 loop spans 14 amino acids. CDR1 and CDR2 from the germline V gene are MGHRA and YSYEKL. V was trimmed by 0 bases and J by 7 bases, leaving 10 bases between them. DNA for the CDR3: TGCGCCAGCAGCCAAGACTTCTTCCCTAACACCATATATTTT. Its protein is CASSQDFFPNTIYF.

The chain has TRBV28 and TRBJ2-1; D may be TRBD1 or TRBD2 (5 bases each). Trimming left V 3 bases short and J 3 bases short, with 9 bases between. The CDR3 runs to 14 residues. Germline CDR1 MDHEN, CDR2 SYDVKM. The CDR3 spells CASSFGTHYNEQFF. Written as DNA, the CDR3 is TGTGCCAGCAGTTTCGGGACCCACTACAATGAGCAGTTCTTC.

The V call is TRBV6-1, the J call TRBJ2-1, with 14 bases matching TRBD2. There are 16 residues in the CDR3. V dropped 4 bases and J dropped 8; count of bases not matched to a gene: 7. The germline V gene encodes CDR1 MNHNS and CDR2 SASEGT. CDR3: CASSGRTSGRIHEQFF. DNA for the CDR3: TGTGCCAGCAGTGGACGGACTAGCGGGAGGATCCATGAGCAGTTCTTC.

The rearrangement links TRBV28 to TRBJ1-2, with no clear D. Trimming cost V 9 bases and J 5 bases, with 13 bases left between them. CDR1 and CDR2 (germline): MDHEN, SYDVKM. The CDR3 runs to 12 residues. CDR3 sequence (DNA): TGTGCCAGTATCGGGAGCCTTTATGGCTACACCTTC. It specifies CASIGSLYGYTF.

Comments on this clone: Other nucleotide sequences from this sample produce the same CDR3. This chain uses TRBV6-1 with TRBJ2-7; unclear D gene. Germline-derived CDR1 and CDR2 are MNHNS and SASEGT. Between the trimmed V and J ends, which lost 5 bases and 3 bases, there was a span of 8 bases. The CDR3 length is 12 residues. The CDR3 bases are TGTGCCAGCAGTCTGGACGGCTACGAGCAGTACTTC. It yields the protein CASSLDGYEQYF.

This chain connects TRBV9 to TRBJ2-4, with 7 positions matching TRBD2. Trimming at V came to 3 bases and at J to 8 bases, leaving 8 bases not matched to a gene. Germline lookup yields CDR1 SGDLS and CDR2 YYNGEE. This CDR3 contains 14 residues. CDR3 coding DNA: TGTGCCAGCAGCGCGAAGGGAGGGCTGGACATTCAGTACTTC. Its protein is CASSAKGGLDIQYF.

The V gene is TRBV5-5, the J gene TRBJ2-2; no clear D. The CDR3 totals 16 residues. V lost 4 bases and J lost 1, with 14 bases in between. Germline V lookup: CDR1 SGHKS, CDR2 YYEKEE (reference sequence). CDR3 sequence (DNA): TGTGCCAGCAGCCTTGGATCGTGGGGGAACACCGGGGAGCTGTTTTTT. The encoded protein is CASSLGSWGNTGELFF.

CDR3 DNA: TGCGCCAGCAGCCATTCCACCGGGACAGGGAATGAAAAACTGTTTTTT. This translates into CASSHSTGTGNEKLFF. The rearrangement uses TRBV4-1 and TRBJ1-4; 9 nucleotides line up with TRBD1. CDR3 size: 16 residues. Unmatched junction bases numbered 7, after V lost 3 bases and J lost 5 bases. The germline V gene has CDR1 MGHRA and CDR2 YSYEKL.

This clone was recorded only once. The rearrangement uses TRBV5-5 and TRBJ1-4; D ambiguous. CDR1 is SGHKS, CDR2 YYEKEE, per germline (reference sequence). V was pared by 2 bases and J by 0 bases, with 11 bases between. The CDR3 runs to 16 residues. CDR3 DNA sequence: TGTGCCAGCAGCTTATCGTGGAGTGCAACTAATGAAAAACTGTTTTTT. Encoded protein: CASSLSWSATNEKLFF.

Of note for this clone: Additional DNA sequences in this sample encode the identical CDR3. The CDR3 reads CASSLGSGLSYEQYF. DNA of the CDR3: TGTGCCAGCAGCTTAGGAAGCGGCTTATCCTACGAGCAGTACTTC. This chain uses TRBV7-2 with TRBJ2-7, with a possible D match to TRBD2 (5 bases). This CDR3 is built from 15 residues. V was trimmed by 1 base and J by 1 base, leaving 11 bases between them. Germline CDR1 reads SGHTA; CDR2 reads FQGNSA. The full variable domain, its missing parts supplied by reference TRBV7-2 and TRBJ2-7, is GAGVSQSPSNKVTEKGKDVELRCDPISGHTALYWYRQSLGQGLEFLIYFQGNSAPDKSGLPSDRFSAERTGGSVSTLTIQRTQQEDSAVYLCASSLGSGLSYEQYFGPGTRLTVT.

The chain links TRBV6-5 to TRBJ2-1; the D gene is possibly TRBD1 (6 bases). This CDR3 has 15 amino acids. Germline V lookup: CDR1 MNHEY, CDR2 SVGAGI. Trimming took 6 bases from V and 6 from J, leaving 18 bases between them. CDR3 amino acids: CASSRRRGYGNEQFF. For the CDR3, the DNA is TGTGCCAGCAGCCGGAGAAGGGGGTACGGCAATGAGCAGTTCTTC.